The 13 T cell receptor beta chains reported below all come from one sample, sequenced in a study of cytomegalovirus exposure and HLA in healthy donors. The repertoire was sequenced with immunoSEQ multiplex PCR; TCRdb's copy has only in-frame clones and lacks some. The sample contains 100,000 to 120,000 clones, approximately 90% of which appear only once. Material for sequencing was PBMCs. These TCRs come from a woman aged 18-30 years in good health and CMV-seronegative.

This clone was detected only once. J is TRBJ2-3 and V is TRBV9, with D possibly being TRBD2 (5 bases). The CDR3 contains 14 residues. The V gene lost 4 bases and the J gene lost 4 bases, with 13 bases spanning the gap. Germline CDR1 and CDR2: SGDLS and YYNGEE. The CDR3 here is CASSSSLRADTQYF. In DNA form, the CDR3 reads TGTGCCAGCAGCTCTTCGTTGAGGGCAGATACGCAGTATTTT.

The chain is built from TRBV2 and TRBJ2-1; no clear D gene. Trimming cost V 3 bases and J 0 bases, with 6 bases left between them. The CDR3 sequence is 14 residues long. Germline lookup yields CDR1 SNHLY and CDR2 FYNNEI. In nucleotides, the CDR3 is TGTGCCAGCAGTGACAGAACCTCCTACAATGAGCAGTTCTTC. This translates into CASSDRTSYNEQFF.

The J gene is TRBJ2-5, the V gene TRBV19, with TRBD2 matching over 13 bases. Germline V CDR1 and CDR2: LNHDA, SQIVND (reference sequence). CDR3 length equals 18 residues. J was trimmed by 5 bases and V by 1 base; bases with no gene match: 10. The CDR3 sequence is CASSIVPVGLAGQETQYF. CDR3 coding DNA: TGTGCCAGTAGTATAGTTCCTGTGGGACTAGCGGGACAGGAGACCCAGTACTTC.

The chain employs TRBV28 and TRBJ2-6; a possible D gene is TRBD1 (5 bases). CDR1 and CDR2 from the germline V gene are MDHEN and SYDVKM. The CDR3 contains 16 residues. Trimming shortened V by 5 bases and J by 0 bases, and 11 bases separated the two germline ends. The CDR3 coding sequence is TGTGCCAGCAGTCCCTCAGGGAACTCTGGGGCCAACGTCCTGACTTTC. Its protein is CASSPSGNSGANVLTF.

The gene calls are TRBV7-9 and TRBJ2-7; the D gene is possibly TRBD2 (6 bases). The CDR3 has 12 residues. V lost 5 bases, J lost 12 bases, and 17 bases lay in between. Germline CDR1 reads SEHNR; CDR2 reads FQNEAQ (reference sequence). This chain's CDR3 is CASSPGDSGPYF. CDR3 DNA sequence: TGTGCCAGCAGCCCCGGGGATAGCGGCCCGTACTTC. Drawing the rest from reference TRBV7-9 and TRBJ2-7, the complete variable domain is DTGVSQNPRHKITKRGQNVTFRCDPISEHNRLYWYRQTLGQGPEFLTYFQNEAQLEKSRLLSDRFSAERPKGSFSTLEIQRTEQGDSAMYLCASSPGDSGPYFGPGTRLTVT.

This clone came up once. The chain is built from TRBV4-1 and TRBJ2-7, with unresolved D. Germline values: CDR1 MGHRA, CDR2 YSYEKL. The length of the CDR3 is 12 residues. V shed 0 bases and J shed 3 bases, with 3 bases lying between them. This CDR3 is CASSQDYYEQYF. DNA of the CDR3: TGCGCCAGCAGCCAAGACTACTACGAGCAGTACTTC.

This clone was found once. The genes are TRBV27 and TRBJ2-6, with 7 bases lining up with TRBD2. Germline V gene data show CDR1 as MNHEY and CDR2 as SMNVEV (reference sequence). V trimming: 6 bases; J trimming: 3 bases; junction bases outside the gene matches: 11. This CDR3 is built from 17 residues. The CDR3 DNA sequence: TGTGCCAGCAGAATAATCGGGGGGAAATATGGGGCCAACGTCCTGACTTTC. Its protein product is CASRIIGGKYGANVLTF.

The V and J genes are TRBV6-5 and TRBJ2-7; a weak D match, TRBD2 (5 bases). CDR3 length: 15 amino acids. From germline, CDR1 is MNHEY and CDR2 SVGAGI. With 2 bases removed from V and 1 base from J, the gap between germline ends came to 12 bases. The chain's CDR3 is CASSYPGVTSYEQYF. The CDR3 nucleotides are TGTGCCAGCAGTTACCCCGGGGTTACATCCTACGAGCAGTACTTC.

This sequence joins TRBV27 and TRBJ2-5; no clear D. CDR1 is MNHEY, CDR2 SMNVEV, per germline (reference sequence). With 4 bases removed from V and 4 bases from J, the gap between germline ends came to 13 bases. CDR3 length equals 14 residues. For the CDR3, the DNA is TGTGCCAGCAGTTCGGCGCAGGTCTTAGAGACCCAGTACTTC. It translates to CASSSAQVLETQYF.

The chain links TRBV7-9 to TRBJ2-4; TRBD1 agrees at 7 bases. The V and J ends lost 2 bases and 6 bases, in that order; junction bases with no gene match: 4. CDR1 and CDR2 (germline): SEHNR, FQNEAQ (reference sequence). CDR3 length: 14 amino acids. CDR3 protein: CASSLTRDRNIQYF. CDR3 coding DNA: TGTGCCAGCAGCTTAACACGGGACAGAAACATTCAGTACTTC.

This clone turned up a few times. The V gene is TRBV9, the J gene TRBJ2-1; 12 bases line up with TRBD2. CDR3 size: 16 residues. From germline, CDR1 is SGDLS and CDR2 YYNGEE. J was trimmed by 8 bases and V by 1 base; bases with no gene match: 7. CDR3 sequence reads: CASSVTPSGRAYEQFF. CDR3 nucleotide sequence: TGTGCCAGCAGCGTAACCCCTAGCGGGAGGGCCTATGAGCAGTTCTTC.

The gene calls are TRBV19 and TRBJ2-1, with D possibly matching TRBD1 (5 bases). This CDR3 contains 17 residues. From germline, CDR1 is LNHDA and CDR2 SQIVND (reference sequence). Trimming cost V 3 bases and J 0 bases, with 15 bases left between them. The CDR3 is CASSISPGWSSYNEQFF. CDR3 sequence (DNA): TGTGCCAGTAGTATTTCTCCAGGGTGGAGCTCCTACAATGAGCAGTTCTTC.

V gene TRBV5-4 combines with J gene TRBJ1-2; D possibly corresponds to TRBD1 (5 bases). V lost 0 bases and J lost 3, with 15 bases in between. The CDR3 contains 16 residues. Germline values: CDR1 SGHNT, CDR2 YYREEE (reference sequence). This CDR3 is CASSLGRMGRDYGYTF. For the CDR3, the DNA is TGTGCCAGCAGCTTGGGACGGATGGGGCGTGACTATGGCTACACCTTC.